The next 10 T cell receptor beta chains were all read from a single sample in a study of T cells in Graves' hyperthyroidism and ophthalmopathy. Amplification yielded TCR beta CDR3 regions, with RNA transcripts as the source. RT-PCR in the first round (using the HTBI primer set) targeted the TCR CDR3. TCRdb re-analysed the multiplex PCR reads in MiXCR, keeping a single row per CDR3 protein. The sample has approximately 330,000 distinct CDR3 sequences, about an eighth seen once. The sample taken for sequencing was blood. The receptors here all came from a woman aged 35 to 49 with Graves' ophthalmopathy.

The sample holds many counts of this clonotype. Here the CDR3 DNA reads TGTGCCAGCAGCTATCAGGGGTCACAAGCTTTCTTT. As protein: CASSYQGSQAFF. This sequence joins TRBV6-1 and TRBJ1-1, with D maybe TRBD1 (6 bases). The CDR3 loop spans 12 amino acids. Germline CDR1 MNHNS, CDR2 SASEGT. Trimming left V 6 bases short and J 9 bases short, with 14 bases between.

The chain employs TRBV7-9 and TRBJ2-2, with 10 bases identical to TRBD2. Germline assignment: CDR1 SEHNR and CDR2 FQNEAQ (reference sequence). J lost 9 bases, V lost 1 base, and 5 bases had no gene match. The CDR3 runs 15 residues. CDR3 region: CASSLVPSGSRELFF. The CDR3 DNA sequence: TGTGCCAGCAGCTTAGTTCCTAGCGGGAGCAGGGAGCTGTTTTTT. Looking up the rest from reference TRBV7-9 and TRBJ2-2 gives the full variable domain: DTGVSQNPRHKITKRGQNVTFRCDPISEHNRLYWYRQTLGQGPEFLTYFQNEAQLEKSRLLSDRFSAERPKGSFSTLEIQRTEQGDSAMYLCASSLVPSGSRELFFGEGSRLTVL.

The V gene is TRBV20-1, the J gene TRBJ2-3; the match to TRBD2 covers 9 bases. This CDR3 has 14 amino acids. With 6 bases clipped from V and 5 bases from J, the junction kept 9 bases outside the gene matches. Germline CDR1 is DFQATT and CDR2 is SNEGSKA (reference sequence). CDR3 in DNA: TGCAGTGCAACGGGCGGGAGGGCCTTAGATACGCAGTATTTT. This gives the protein CSATGGRALDTQYF.

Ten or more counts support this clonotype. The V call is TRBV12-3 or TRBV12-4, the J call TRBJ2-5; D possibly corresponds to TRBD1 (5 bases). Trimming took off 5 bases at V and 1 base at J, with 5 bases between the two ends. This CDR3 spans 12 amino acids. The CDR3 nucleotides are TGTGCCAGCAGTGGGGCCCAAGAGACCCAGTACTTC. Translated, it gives CASSGAQETQYF.

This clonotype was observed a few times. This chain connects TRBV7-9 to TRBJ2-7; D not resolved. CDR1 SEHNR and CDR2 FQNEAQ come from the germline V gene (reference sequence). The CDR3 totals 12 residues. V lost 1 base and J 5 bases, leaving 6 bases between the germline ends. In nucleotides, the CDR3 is TGTGCCAGCAGCTTAGGGAGCAACGAGCAGTACTTC. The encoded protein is CASSLGSNEQYF.

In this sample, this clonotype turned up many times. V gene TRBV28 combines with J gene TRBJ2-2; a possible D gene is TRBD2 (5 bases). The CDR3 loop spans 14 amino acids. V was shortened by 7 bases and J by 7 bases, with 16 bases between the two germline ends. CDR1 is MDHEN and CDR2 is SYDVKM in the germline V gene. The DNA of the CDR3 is TGTGCCAGCATAAGAGGGCCCGGGAACGGGGAGCTGTTTTTT. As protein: CASIRGPGNGELFF.

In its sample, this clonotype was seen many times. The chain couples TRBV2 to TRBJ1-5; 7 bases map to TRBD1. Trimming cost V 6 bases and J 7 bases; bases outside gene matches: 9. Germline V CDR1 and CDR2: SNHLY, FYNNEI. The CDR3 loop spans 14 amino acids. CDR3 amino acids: CASSQNRGYQPQHF. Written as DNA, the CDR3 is TGTGCCAGCAGCCAGAACAGGGGTTACCAGCCCCAGCATTTT.

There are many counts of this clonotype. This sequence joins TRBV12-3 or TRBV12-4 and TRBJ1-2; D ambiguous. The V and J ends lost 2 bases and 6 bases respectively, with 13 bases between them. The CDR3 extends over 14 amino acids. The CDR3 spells CASSLSPGWDGYTF. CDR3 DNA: TGTGCCAGCAGTTTATCCCCGGGTTGGGATGGCTACACCTTC.

This chain's CDR3 is CAWSVSSNEQFF. CDR3 DNA sequence: TGTGCCTGGAGTGTATCTTCGAATGAGCAGTTCTTC. J is TRBJ2-1 and V is TRBV30; D gene uncertain. The germline gives CDR1 GTSNPN, CDR2 SVGIG (reference sequence). Trimming took off 0 bases at V and 7 bases at J, with 7 bases between the two ends. CDR3 size: 12 residues.

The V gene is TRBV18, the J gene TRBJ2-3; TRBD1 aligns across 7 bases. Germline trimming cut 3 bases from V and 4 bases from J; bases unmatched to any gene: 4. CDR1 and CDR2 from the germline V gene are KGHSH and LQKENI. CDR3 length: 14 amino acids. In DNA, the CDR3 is TGTGCCAGCTCACCGACAGGGTATGCAGATACGCAGTATTTT. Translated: CASSPTGYADTQYF.